This paragraph covers one TCR beta chain sequence. Other nucleotide sequences from this sample produce the same CDR3. The sample comes from a study of blood T cell repertoires in COVID-19. Sequenced by immunoSEQ multiplex PCR; TCRdb stores in-frame clones only, minus some. The repertoire has about 200,000 clones, around 82% of them found once; the top ten carry approximately 7.4%. V was clipped by 0 bases and J by 4 bases, with 8 bases between them. This CDR3 contains 14 residues. Germline V gene data show CDR1 as SGHDT and CDR2 as YYEEEE. The sequence derives from a middle-aged woman with acute COVID-19. Sequenced material: PBMCs or T cells enriched from blood (not recorded which). The J gene is TRBJ2-1, the V gene TRBV5-6; no firm D call. Written as DNA, the CDR3 is TGTGCCAGCAGCTTGGGGCAGACTTACAATGAGCAGTTCTTC. It yields the protein CASSLGQTYNEQFF.